These 23 T cell receptor beta chains share one sample of origin, sequenced in a study of T cells in women clearing cervical HPV infection. Repertoires were generated with immunoSEQ multiplex PCR, while TCRdb's copy carries only in-frame clones and drops some. The listing records around 35,000 clones. Sequencing input: blood buffy coat. The receptors shown here come from a woman aged 18 to 75 with a cervical HPV16 infection that either progressed to CIN3+ or cleared (not recorded which).

Remarks on this clone: The read finishes 3 residues shy of the CDR3 end, and the germline J gene is used to complete it. The V and J genes are TRBV5-1 and TRBJ1-2; D not resolved. V was shortened by 7 bases and J by 2 bases, with 12 bases between the two germline ends. This CDR3 comprises 13 residues. CDR1 is SGHRS and CDR2 is YFSETQ in the germline V gene. The CDR3 spells CASRQATNYGYTF. Incomplete CDR3 DNA: TGCGCCAGCCGGCAGGCAACCAACTATGGC.

With regard to this clone: Read sequence stops 3 residues before the CDR3 end, and the germline J gene provides the missing end. This chain uses TRBV5-5 with TRBJ2-2, with 7 bases lining up with TRBD1. Unmatched junction bases numbered 4, after V lost 4 bases and J lost 1 base. Germline values: CDR1 SGHKS, CDR2 YYEKEE (reference sequence). This CDR3 comprises 15 residues. The CDR3 bases that were read are TGTGCCAGCAGCACCAGGGACAGGAACACCGGGGAG. Translating it yields CASSTRDRNTGE. The complete CDR3 reads CASSTRDRNTGELFF.

Points on this clone: The read finishes 3 residues shy of the CDR3 end, and the germline J gene is used to complete it. The chain has TRBV19 and TRBJ2-1; D perhaps matches TRBD2 (7 bases). V gave up 7 bases and J gave up 9 bases, with 19 bases separating them. Germline loops: CDR1 LNHDA, CDR2 SQIVND (reference sequence). The CDR3 consists of 14 residues. This CDR3 is CASTLGGGVGEQFF. The CDR3 bases that were read are TGTGCCAGTACCCTAGGGGGGGGTGTGGGTGAG.

About this clone itself: Coverage ceases 3 residues before the CDR3 finishes, and the germline J gene fills in the end. The chain links TRBV5-1 to TRBJ2-3; 9 bases match TRBD1. In germline, CDR1 is SGHRS, CDR2 YFSETQ. This CDR3 region has 16 residues. V gave up 4 bases and J gave up 4 bases; unmatched junction bases: 10. This chain's CDR3 is CASSLTGTGYADTQYF. The sequenced part of the CDR3 DNA is TGCGCCAGCAGCCTGACCGGGACAGGGTACGCAGATACG.

Remarks on this clone: The read ends 3 residues before the CDR3 terminus; that terminus is restored from the germline J gene. This sequence joins TRBV19 and TRBJ2-5; possibly TRBD2 for D (6 bases). There are 14 residues in the CDR3. Germline V gene sequence: CDR1 LNHDA, CDR2 SQIVND (reference sequence). V was clipped by 3 bases and J by 1 base, with 9 bases between them. CDR3 sequence reads: CASSIGGFQETQYF. The DNA read from the CDR3 is TGTGCCAGTAGTATCGGGGGATTCCAAGAGACC. Complete variable domain (other parts from reference TRBV19 and TRBJ2-5): DGGITQSPKYLFRKEGQNVTLSCEQNLNHDAMYWYRQDPGQGLRLIYYSQIVNDFQKGDIAEGYSVSREKKESFPLTVTSAQKNPTAFYLCASSIGGFQETQYFGPGTRLLVL.

Turning to this clone: The read terminates 3 residues before the CDR3 end, so the remaining end is supplied by the germline J gene. The chain couples TRBV12-3 or TRBV12-4 to TRBJ2-5; 10 bases match TRBD1. The CDR3 is 15 amino acids. The V and J ends lost 6 bases and 1 base, in that order; junction bases with no gene match: 5. The CDR3 protein is CASSPDRGRQETQYF. CDR3 DNA (partial): TGTGCCAGCAGCCCCGACAGGGGGCGCCAAGAGACC.

About this clone: The read ends 3 residues shy of where the CDR3 ends; the end is completed using the germline J gene. V gene TRBV13 combines with J gene TRBJ2-7, with 10 bases fitting TRBD2. Per germline, CDR1 PRHDT and CDR2 FYEKMQ (reference sequence). This CDR3 has 17 amino acids. V was clipped by 0 bases and J by 6 bases; unmatched bases: 11. CDR3 protein: CASSLGLRSGRASEQYF. Partial CDR3 DNA: TGTGCCAGCAGCTTAGGCCTAAGGAGCGGGAGGGCCAGCGAG.

In regard to this clone: The CDR3 end is not reached by the read, which stops 3 residues before it; the germline J gene fills it in. The gene calls are TRBV6-2 or TRBV6-3 and TRBJ2-7, with 7 bases identical to TRBD2. CDR1 is MNHEY and CDR2 is SVGEGT in the germline V gene. The CDR3 sequence is 14 residues long. The V gene end was trimmed by 2 bases and the J gene end by 5 bases; junction bases not matched to a gene: 6. Partial CDR3 DNA: TGTGCCAGCAGTTACCTTCGGACTAGTAACGAG. Translated, it gives CASSYLRTSNE. The full CDR3 protein is CASSYLRTSNEQYF.

On this clone: The read ends 3 residues early relative to the CDR3; the germline J gene fills the gap. The chain employs TRBV5-1 and TRBJ2-3, with 14 positions matching TRBD2. The CDR3 contains 14 residues. The germline V gene encodes CDR1 SGHRS and CDR2 YFSETQ. The CDR3 sequence: CASSPGLAGETQYF. The covered CDR3 bases are TGCGCCAGCAGCCCGGGACTAGCGGGAGAGACG.

A word on this clone: The sequenced fragment ends 3 residues before the CDR3 boundary, so the rest is inferred from the germline J gene. This chain joins TRBV29-1 and TRBJ2-2; 7 bases agree with TRBD1. V was pared by 5 bases and J by 0 bases, with 3 bases of the junction left unmatched. Germline CDR1 and CDR2: SQVTM and ANQGSEA. This CDR3 has 14 residues. This chain's CDR3 is CSVRGQANTGELFF. Incomplete CDR3 DNA: TGCAGCGTTCGAGGACAGGCGAACACCGGGGAG.

Note on this clone: The sequence runs out 3 residues before the end of the CDR3; the remainder is reconstructed from the germline J gene. The chain couples TRBV18 to TRBJ2-7, with TRBD1 identical over 9 bases. Germline V gives CDR1 KGHSH, CDR2 LQKENI. V gave up 3 bases and J gave up 3 bases; unmatched junction bases: 9. The CDR3 length is 16 residues. The CDR3 bases that were read are TGTGCCAGCTCACCTCAAGGGACAGGGCTTGTCTACGAG. It translates to CASSPQGTGLVYE. The CDR3 as a whole reads CASSPQGTGLVYEQYF.

Comments on this clone: The CDR3 end is not reached by the read, which stops 3 residues before it; the germline J gene fills it in. The chain carries TRBV6-2 or TRBV6-3 and TRBJ2-4, with D possibly being TRBD2 (5 bases). Germline V gene lookup returns CDR1 MNHEY and CDR2 SVGEGT. V was pared by 10 bases and J by 7 bases, with 20 bases between. This CDR3 region has 14 residues. CDR3 loop: CATGRATTSNIQYF. Incomplete CDR3 DNA: TGTGCCACCGGGCGGGCAACTACGTCCAACATT.

Comment on this clone: Sequencing ends 3 residues short of the CDR3 end; the germline J gene provides the rest. This chain connects TRBV7-3 to TRBJ2-2; possible D gene TRBD1, 7 bases. The CDR3 spans 14 residues. CDR1 is SGHTA, CDR2 FQGTGA, per germline. The V end lost 2 bases, the J end lost 7 bases, and 11 bases lay between the germline ends. The DNA read from the CDR3 is TGTGCCAGCAGCTTATCAGGGGGAGGCGGGGAG. Its translation is CASSLSGGGGE. The full-length CDR3 reads as CASSLSGGGGELFF. Complete variable domain (other parts from reference TRBV7-3 and TRBJ2-2): GAGVSQTPSNKVTEKGKYVELRCDPISGHTALYWYRQSLGQGPEFLIYFQGTGAADDSGLPNDRFFAVRPEGSVSTLKIQRTERGDSAVYLCASSLSGGGGELFFGEGSRLTVL.

A word on this clone: The read terminates 3 residues ahead of where the CDR3 ends, so the germline J gene completes it. This chain links TRBV18 with TRBJ1-2, with 7 nucleotides matching TRBD1. Germline values: CDR1 KGHSH, CDR2 LQKENI. This CDR3 has 16 residues. The CDR3 bases that were read are TGTGCCAGCTCACCGACAGAAGGGACAGCCGCTAGCGAC. Its protein is CASSPTEGTAASD. The CDR3 in its entirety is CASSPTEGTAASDYTF. Together with reference TRBV18 and TRBJ1-2, the CDR3 gives the full variable domain: NAGVMQNPRHLVRRRGQEARLRCSPMKGHSHVYWYRQLPEEGLKFMVYLQKENIIDESGMPKERFSAEFPKEGPSILRIQQVVRGDSAAYFCASSPTEGTAASDYTFGSGTRLTVV.

CDR3 protein: CASSLYPLQETQYF. CDR3 DNA, as far as it was read: TGTGCCAGCAGCTTATATCCCTTACAAGAGACC. V gene TRBV7-9 combines with J gene TRBJ2-5; D remains ambiguous. The read falls 3 residues short of the CDR3 end, and the missing part is taken from the germline J gene. CDR3 length: 14 residues. V shed 2 bases and J shed 2 bases, with 9 bases lying between them. Germline V CDR1 and CDR2: SEHNR, FQNEAQ (reference sequence).

In the case of this clone: The observed sequence ends 3 residues before the CDR3 terminus, with the missing tail filled in from the germline J gene. The chain employs TRBV5-1 and TRBJ1-2; the D gene is possibly TRBD1 (6 bases). From germline, CDR1 is SGHRS and CDR2 YFSETQ. This CDR3 comprises 14 residues. Trimming removed 0 bases from V and 6 bases from J, with 12 bases in between. CDR3 protein: CASSLGAGANGYTF. CDR3 DNA (partial): TGCGCCAGCAGCTTGGGCGCAGGGGCGAATGGC.

Comment on this clone: The read comes to an end 3 residues before the CDR3 does, leaving the germline J gene to fill in the end. The V call is TRBV18, the J call TRBJ1-2; D is undetermined. Between the trimmed V and J ends, which lost 2 bases and 2 bases, there was a span of 6 bases. This CDR3 has 13 amino acids. In germline, CDR1 is KGHSH, CDR2 LQKENI. Partial CDR3 DNA: TGTGCCAGCTCACCAGCAGAGAACTATGGC. It translates to CASSPAENYG. The entire CDR3 is CASSPAENYGYTF.

As to this clone: The CDR3 end lies 3 residues beyond the end of the read and is filled in from the germline J gene. V is TRBV19 and J is TRBJ2-5; tentative D call: TRBD1 (5 bases). CDR1 and CDR2 from the germline V gene are LNHDA and SQIVND (reference sequence). Trimming took 4 bases from V and 2 from J, leaving 14 bases between them. The CDR3 spans 15 residues. The chain's CDR3 is CASSNRGHWQETQYF. Incomplete CDR3 DNA: TGTGCCAGTAGTAACCGAGGACACTGGCAAGAGACC.

Concerning this clone itself: The read stops 3 residues short of the end of the CDR3; the missing end is completed from the germline J gene. The chain uses TRBV2 and TRBJ2-5, with D tentatively TRBD2 (5 bases). Trimming removed 7 bases at V and 7 bases at J, with 13 bases between. Germline-derived CDR1 and CDR2 are SNHLY and FYNNEI. The CDR3 is made up of 12 amino acids. The CDR3 sequence: CASNDLAGTQYF. CDR3 DNA, as far as it was read: TGTGCCAGCAATGACCTAGCCGGGACC.

CDR3 region: CASSPGAHYEQYF. Incomplete CDR3 DNA: TGTGCCAGCAGCCCAGGGGCTCACTACGAG. This chain joins TRBV11-1 and TRBJ2-7; perhaps TRBD1 as D (6 bases). The CDR3 is cut off 3 residues early in the read; its end comes from the germline J gene. The V gene's germline CDR1 is SGHAT and CDR2 FQDESV (reference sequence). V was cut by 5 bases and J by 3 bases, with 11 bases left in between. The CDR3 loop spans 13 amino acids.

The sequenced part of the CDR3 DNA is TGCAGTGCCGGGGACCCGGGGACTAGCGGGAGGGCG. Its translation: CSAGDPGTSGRA. The full CDR3 protein reads CSAGDPGTSGRAAFF. V and J are TRBV20-1 and TRBJ1-1; perhaps TRBD1 as D (5 bases). With the read ending 3 residues before the CDR3 end, the germline J gene is used to fill in that end. The CDR3 is made up of 15 amino acids. CDR1 and CDR2 (germline): DFQATT, SNEGSKA (reference sequence).

Points on this clone: Coverage ceases 3 residues before the CDR3 finishes, and the germline J gene fills in the end. The chain combines TRBV30 with TRBJ2-3; tentatively, D is TRBD1 (6 bases). Germline values: CDR1 GTSNPN, CDR2 SVGIG (reference sequence). This CDR3 region has 14 residues. The part of the CDR3 DNA that was read is TGTGCCTGGAGTCAATCTGGACAGCATGAGACG. Its translation is CAWSQSGQHET. The entire CDR3 is CAWSQSGQHETQYF.

Note on this clone: The CDR3 extends 3 residues past the end of the read, so its final part is completed from the germline J gene. This chain links TRBV29-1 with TRBJ2-7, with D perhaps TRBD2 (7 bases). CDR3 length equals 13 residues. Per germline, CDR1 SQVTM and CDR2 ANQGSEA. V dropped 6 bases and J dropped 3 bases, with 15 bases sitting between them. The CDR3 reads CSVGGRALYEQYF. CDR3 DNA, as far as it was read: TGCAGCGTCGGGGGGCGAGCCCTCTACGAG.